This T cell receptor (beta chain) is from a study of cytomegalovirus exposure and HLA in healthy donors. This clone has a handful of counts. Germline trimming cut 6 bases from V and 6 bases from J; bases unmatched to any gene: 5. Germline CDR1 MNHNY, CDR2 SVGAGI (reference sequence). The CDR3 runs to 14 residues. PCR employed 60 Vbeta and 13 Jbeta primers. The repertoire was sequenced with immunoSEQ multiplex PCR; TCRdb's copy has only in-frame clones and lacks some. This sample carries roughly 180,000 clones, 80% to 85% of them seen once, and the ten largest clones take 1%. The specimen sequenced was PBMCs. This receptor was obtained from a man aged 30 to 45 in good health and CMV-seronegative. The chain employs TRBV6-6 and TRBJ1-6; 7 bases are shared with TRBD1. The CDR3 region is CASSLPGGNSPLHF. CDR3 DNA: TGTGCCAGCAGCCTTCCAGGGGGTAATTCACCCCTCCACTTT.